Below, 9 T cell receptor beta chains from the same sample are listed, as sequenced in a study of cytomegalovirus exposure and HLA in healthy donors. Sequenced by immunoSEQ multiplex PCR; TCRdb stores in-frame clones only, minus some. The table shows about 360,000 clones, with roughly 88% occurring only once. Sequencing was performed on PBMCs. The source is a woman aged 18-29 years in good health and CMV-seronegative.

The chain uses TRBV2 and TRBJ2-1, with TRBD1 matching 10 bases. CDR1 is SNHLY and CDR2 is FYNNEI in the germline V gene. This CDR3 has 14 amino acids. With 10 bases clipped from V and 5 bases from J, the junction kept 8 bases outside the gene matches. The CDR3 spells CAIPGTGVHNEQFF. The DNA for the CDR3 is TGTGCCATCCCCGGGACAGGGGTACACAATGAGCAGTTCTTC.

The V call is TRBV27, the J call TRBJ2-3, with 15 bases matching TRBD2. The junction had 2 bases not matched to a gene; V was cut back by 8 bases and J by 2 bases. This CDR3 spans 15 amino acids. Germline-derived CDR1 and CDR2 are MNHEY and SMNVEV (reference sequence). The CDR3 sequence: CASGTSGRLTDTQYF. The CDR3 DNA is TGTGCCAGCGGGACTAGCGGGAGGCTCACAGATACGCAGTATTTT.

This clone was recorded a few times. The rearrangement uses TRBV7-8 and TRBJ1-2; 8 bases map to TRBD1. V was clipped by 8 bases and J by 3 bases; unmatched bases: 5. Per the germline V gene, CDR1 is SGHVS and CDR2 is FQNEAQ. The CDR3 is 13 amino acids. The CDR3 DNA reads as TGTGCCAGCGGCCAACAGGGGGACTATGGCTACACCTTC. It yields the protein CASGQQGDYGYTF.

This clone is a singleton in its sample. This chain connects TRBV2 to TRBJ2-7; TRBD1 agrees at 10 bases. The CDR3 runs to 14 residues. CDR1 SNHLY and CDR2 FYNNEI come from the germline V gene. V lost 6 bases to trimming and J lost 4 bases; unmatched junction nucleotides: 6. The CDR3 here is CASSGTGVTYEQYF. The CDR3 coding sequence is TGTGCCAGCAGCGGGACAGGGGTTACGTACGAGCAGTACTTC.

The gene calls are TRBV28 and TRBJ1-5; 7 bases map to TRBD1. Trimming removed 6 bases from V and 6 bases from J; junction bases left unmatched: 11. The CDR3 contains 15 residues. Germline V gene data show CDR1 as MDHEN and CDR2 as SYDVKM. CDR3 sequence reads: CASRRVGQLGQPQHF. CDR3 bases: TGTGCCAGCAGAAGAGTGGGACAGCTGGGTCAGCCCCAGCATTTT.

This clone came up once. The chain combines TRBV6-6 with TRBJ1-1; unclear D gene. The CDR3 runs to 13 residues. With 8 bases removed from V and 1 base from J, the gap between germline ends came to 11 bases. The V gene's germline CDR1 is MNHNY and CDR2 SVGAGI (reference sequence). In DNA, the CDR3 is TGTGCCAGCTTGGTAACAACGAACACTGAAGCTTTCTTT. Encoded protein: CASLVTTNTEAFF.

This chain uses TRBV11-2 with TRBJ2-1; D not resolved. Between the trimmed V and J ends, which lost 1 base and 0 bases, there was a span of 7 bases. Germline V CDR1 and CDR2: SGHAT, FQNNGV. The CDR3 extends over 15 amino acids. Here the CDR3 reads CASSLGRRSYNEQFF. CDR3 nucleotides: TGTGCCAGCAGCTTAGGCAGGCGCTCCTACAATGAGCAGTTCTTC. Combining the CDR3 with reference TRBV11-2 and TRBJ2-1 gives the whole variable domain EAGVAQSPRYKIIEKRQSVAFWCNPISGHATLYWYQQILGQGPKLLIQFQNNGVVDDSQLPKDRFSAERLKGVDSTLKIQPAKLEDSAVYLCASSLGRRSYNEQFFGPGTRLTVL.

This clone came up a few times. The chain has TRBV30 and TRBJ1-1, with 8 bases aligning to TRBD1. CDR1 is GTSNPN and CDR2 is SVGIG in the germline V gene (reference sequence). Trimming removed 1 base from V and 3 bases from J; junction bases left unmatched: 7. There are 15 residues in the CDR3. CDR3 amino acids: CAWSEGTGGYTEAFF. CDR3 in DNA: TGTGCCTGGAGTGAAGGTACAGGGGGTTACACTGAAGCTTTCTTT.

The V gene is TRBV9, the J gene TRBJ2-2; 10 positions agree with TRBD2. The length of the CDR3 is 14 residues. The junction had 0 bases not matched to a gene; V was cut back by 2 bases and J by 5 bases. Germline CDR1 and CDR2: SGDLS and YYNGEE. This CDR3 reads CASSVSGGTGELFF. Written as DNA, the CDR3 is TGTGCCAGCAGCGTTAGCGGGGGGACCGGGGAGCTGTTTTTT.